This entry lists 26 T cell receptor beta chains sequenced from one sample in a study of technical replicates of blood from several donors. Sequencing was performed with immunoSEQ multiplex PCR; in TCRdb, only in-frame clones are kept and a portion is missing. This sample has more than 65,000 clones; around 96% occur once, and the top ten carry around 0.31%. Sequenced: T cells isolated from PBMCs. All receptors derive from a human donor in good health.

The chain employs TRBV6-5 and TRBJ1-4, with 7 bases aligning to TRBD1. The germline CDR1 and CDR2 sequences are MNHEY and SVGAGI. V was clipped by 6 bases and J by 3 bases; unmatched bases: 4. The CDR3 runs to 14 residues. The CDR3 DNA reads TGTGCCAGCAGACTCACAGGGGCTAATGAAAAACTGTTTTTT. It specifies CASRLTGANEKLFF.

CDR3 region: CASSYSTDGNTIYF. The CDR3 DNA follows: TGTGCCAGCAGTTACTCGACAGACGGAAACACCATATATTTT. The rearrangement links TRBV6-5 to TRBJ1-3, with D perhaps TRBD1 (5 bases). Germline V CDR1 and CDR2: MNHEY, SVGAGI. Trimming took 0 bases from V and 4 from J, leaving 7 bases between them. This CDR3 has 14 amino acids.

This chain joins TRBV7-2 and TRBJ2-1, with 12 bases matching TRBD2. CDR1 is SGHTA and CDR2 is FQGNSA in the germline V gene. This CDR3 has 15 amino acids. V trimming: 1 base; J trimming: 8 bases; junction bases outside the gene matches: 3. The CDR3 loop is CASSLVASGRDEQFF. The CDR3 nucleotides are TGTGCCAGCAGCTTAGTGGCTAGCGGGAGGGATGAGCAGTTCTTC.

CDR3: CASSLHRTSGKYEQYF. CDR3 bases: TGTGCCAGCAGCCTCCACCGGACTAGCGGGAAGTACGAGCAGTACTTC. V and J are TRBV5-4 and TRBJ2-7; the match to TRBD2 covers 12 bases. Germline CDR1 and CDR2: SGHNT and YYREEE (reference sequence). This CDR3 has 16 residues. The trim removed 4 bases at V and 4 bases at J, leaving 9 bases unmatched.

The V and J genes are TRBV15 and TRBJ1-1; maybe TRBD1 (6 bases). Trimming pared 2 bases from V and 10 bases from J, leaving 20 bases between. Germline V gene sequence: CDR1 LNHNV, CDR2 YYDKDF (reference sequence). The CDR3 runs 15 residues. CDR3 nucleotides: TGTGCCACCAGCAGATCCTCCCTACAGGGAAACGGAGCTTTCTTT. It is translated as CATSRSSLQGNGAFF.

The chain recombines TRBV14 with TRBJ2-5; TRBD1 might be the D (5 bases). This CDR3 contains 15 residues. Trimming left V 6 bases short and J 5 bases short, with 19 bases between. Germline-derived CDR1 and CDR2 are SGHDN and FVKESK. Here the CDR3 reads CASSLGATPYETQYF. CDR3 bases: TGTGCCAGCAGTTTAGGGGCCACCCCTTATGAGACCCAGTACTTC.

This rearrangement joins TRBV7-8 to TRBJ2-1, with a possible D match to TRBD1 (5 bases). V lost 5 bases and J lost 9, with 17 bases in between. This CDR3 has 14 residues. Germline V lookup: CDR1 SGHVS, CDR2 FQNEAQ. CDR3: CASSKVEGAGEQFF. DNA for the CDR3: TGTGCCAGCAGCAAGGTTGAAGGGGCCGGTGAGCAGTTCTTC.

The chain has TRBV27 and TRBJ1-5; maybe TRBD1 (6 bases). Germline CDR1 and CDR2: MNHEY and SMNVEV (reference sequence). V was clipped by 2 bases and J by 0 bases, with 11 bases between them. The CDR3 is made up of 16 amino acids. In DNA, the CDR3 is TGTGCCAGCAGTTTAGGGGGCGCGTATAGCAATCAGCCCCAGCATTTT. Amino acids: CASSLGGAYSNQPQHF.

This clone is a singleton in its sample. The chain is built from TRBV27 and TRBJ2-2, with 10 positions matching TRBD2. Losses at the gene ends were 4 bases for V and 1 base for J; bases not matched to a gene: 9. Germline V lookup: CDR1 MNHEY, CDR2 SMNVEV (reference sequence). The CDR3 loop spans 18 amino acids. The CDR3 coding sequence is TGTGCCAGCAGTTCTCATCTAGCGGGAGTTCGGAACACCGGGGAGCTGTTTTTT. It encodes CASSSHLAGVRNTGELFF.

The V gene is TRBV27, the J gene TRBJ2-7, with D perhaps matching TRBD2 (6 bases). Germline V gives CDR1 MNHEY, CDR2 SMNVEV (reference sequence). The CDR3 is 16 residues long. V was trimmed by 6 bases and J by 0 bases, leaving 18 bases between them. Here the CDR3 reads CASRVSGTPSSYEQYF. In DNA, the CDR3 is TGTGCCAGCAGGGTTTCCGGGACTCCTTCCTCCTACGAGCAGTACTTC.

The chain has TRBV9 and TRBJ2-3; the D gene is possibly TRBD1 (5 bases). V shed 0 bases and J shed 2 bases, with 10 bases lying between them. CDR3 size: 15 residues. Germline V gives CDR1 SGDLS, CDR2 YYNGEE. CDR3 residues: CASSVEGSDTDTQYF. In nucleotides, the CDR3 is TGTGCCAGCAGCGTAGAGGGGTCTGACACAGATACGCAGTATTTT.

The chain combines TRBV6-1 with TRBJ2-3; the match to TRBD2 covers 9 bases. Trimming removed 2 bases from V and 4 bases from J; junction bases left unmatched: 7. The CDR3 is made up of 16 amino acids. Per the germline V gene, CDR1 is MNHNS and CDR2 is SASEGT. CDR3 loop: CASSELVAGVADTQYF. CDR3 DNA: TGTGCCAGCAGTGAATTGGTAGCGGGAGTCGCAGATACGCAGTATTTT.

The chain has TRBV15 and TRBJ2-1, with D hard to call. V lost 1 base to trimming and J lost 0 bases, with 7 bases between them. The CDR3 is 15 residues long. The V gene's germline CDR1 is LNHNV and CDR2 YYDKDF (reference sequence). CDR3 nucleotides: TGTGCCACCAGCAGAGCAACAGCCTCCTACAATGAGCAGTTCTTC. It codes for CATSRATASYNEQFF.

This clone was seen only a few times. V is TRBV6-1 and J is TRBJ1-1, with D perhaps TRBD1 (6 bases). V lost 2 bases and J 5 bases, leaving 15 bases between the germline ends. Germline V gene lookup returns CDR1 MNHNS and CDR2 SASEGT. The CDR3 extends over 15 amino acids. CDR3 DNA: TGTGCCAGCAGTGAACAGGGGAGTTTTGTGACTGAAGCTTTCTTT. Protein sequence: CASSEQGSFVTEAFF.

This clone appeared a few times. The chain recombines TRBV7-2 with TRBJ2-5, with TRBD1 matching over 10 bases. This CDR3 has 18 residues. From germline, CDR1 is SGHTA and CDR2 FQGNSA. The J segment lost 5 bases and the V segment lost 2 bases, leaving 14 bases of the junction unmatched. The CDR3 reads CASSLTPRTGGLRETQYF. The CDR3 nucleotides read TGTGCCAGCAGCTTAACCCCACGGACAGGGGGGCTCAGGGAGACCCAGTACTTC. Combining the CDR3 with reference TRBV7-2 and TRBJ2-5 gives the whole variable domain GAGVSQSPSNKVTEKGKDVELRCDPISGHTALYWYRQSLGQGLEFLIYFQGNSAPDKSGLPSDRFSAERTGGSVSTLTIQRTQQEDSAVYLCASSLTPRTGGLRETQYFGPGTRLLVL.

J is TRBJ2-5 and V is TRBV13; 8 nucleotides agree with TRBD1. There are 14 residues in the CDR3. V gave up 3 bases and J gave up 4 bases; unmatched junction bases: 4. Per germline, CDR1 PRHDT and CDR2 FYEKMQ (reference sequence). In nucleotides, the CDR3 is TGTGCCAGCAGCTTCCCCGGACAGGGAGAGACCCAGTACTTC. Protein product: CASSFPGQGETQYF.

With respect to this clone: A junction boundary mismatches the germline segment, possibly from a read error. The genes are TRBV7-3 and TRBJ2-6; D possibly corresponds to TRBD1 (5 bases). Germline loops: CDR1 SGHTA, CDR2 FQGTGA. The CDR3 spans 15 residues. CDR3 sequence: CASSSQESGANVLTF. The CDR3 coding sequence is TGTGCCAGTAGCTCACAGGAGTCTGGGGCCAACGTCCTGACTTTC. Supplemented by reference TRBV7-3 and TRBJ2-6, the full variable domain reads GAGVSQTPSNKVTEKGKYVELRCDPISGHTALYWYRQSLGQGPEFLIYFQGTGAADDSGLPNDRFFAVRPEGSVSTLKIQRTERGDSAVYLCASSSQESGANVLTFGAGSRLTVL.

The chain links TRBV28 to TRBJ2-5, with TRBD2 as a possible D gene (6 bases). CDR1 is MDHEN, CDR2 SYDVKM, per germline. CDR3 size: 19 residues. Deletions cut 6 bases from V and 3 bases from J, with 29 bases between. The CDR3 DNA reads TGTGCCAGCAGGTTCTTAGACGGGAGTTATCGAGGAAGTAAAGAGACCCAGTACTTC. This translates into CASRFLDGSYRGSKETQYF.

The V call is TRBV7-9, the J call TRBJ2-1; TRBD2 aligns across 7 bases. The CDR3 spans 15 residues. The junction had 12 bases not matched to a gene; V was cut back by 5 bases and J by 8 bases. Germline V CDR1 and CDR2: SEHNR, FQNEAQ (reference sequence). Here the CDR3 reads CASSPSGGRDYEQFF. The DNA of the CDR3 is TGTGCCAGCAGCCCCTCTGGCGGGAGAGATTATGAGCAGTTCTTC.

The chain joins TRBV19 to TRBJ1-1; D gene uncertain. V lost 8 bases to trimming and J lost 2 bases, with 3 bases between them. CDR3 length: 10 amino acids. Germline CDR1 LNHDA, CDR2 SQIVND (reference sequence). CDR3 coding DNA: TGTGCCAGTCGTAACACTGAAGCTTTCTTT. The encoded protein is CASRNTEAFF.

The J gene is TRBJ1-1, the V gene TRBV27; 7 bases line up with TRBD1. Germline CDR1 and CDR2: MNHEY and SMNVEV (reference sequence). V dropped 6 bases and J dropped 12; count of bases not matched to a gene: 10. The CDR3 has 12 amino acids. DNA of the CDR3: TGTGCCAGCAGGCGCGGGACAGAAATAACTTTCTTT. Translating it yields CASRRGTEITFF.

This chain uses TRBV7-2 with TRBJ2-7; 10 nucleotides line up with TRBD2. Germline V gene sequence: CDR1 SGHTA, CDR2 FQGNSA. Unmatched junction bases numbered 12, after V lost 5 bases and J lost 2 bases. The length of the CDR3 is 17 residues. This CDR3 reads CASSTQLAGLSPYEQYF. CDR3 bases: TGTGCCAGCAGCACACAACTAGCGGGATTGTCCCCCTACGAGCAGTACTTC.

This rearrangement joins TRBV7-8 to TRBJ2-7; TRBD2 is a possible D gene (6 bases). The CDR3 loop spans 17 amino acids. CDR1 is SGHVS and CDR2 is FQNEAQ in the germline V gene. V dropped 3 bases and J dropped 6 bases, with 24 bases sitting between them. The CDR3 DNA follows: TGTGCCAGCAGCTTGGCTACCATCGGGACTGGACTGAGCGAGCAGTACTTC. Translated, it gives CASSLATIGTGLSEQYF.

The rearrangement joins TRBV5-1 to TRBJ2-6, with 8 bases aligning to TRBD2. The CDR3 consists of 20 residues. V lost 0 bases and J lost 0; bases outside the gene matches: 11. Germline assignment: CDR1 SGHRS and CDR2 YFSETQ. The CDR3 region has the DNA TGCGCCAGCAGCTTGGCCCCTTTTGGTAGCGGGAACTCTGGGGCCAACGTCCTGACTTTC. This translates into CASSLAPFGSGNSGANVLTF. Full variable domain (outside the CDR3, taken from reference TRBV5-1 and TRBJ2-6): KAGVTQTPRYLIKTRGQQVTLSCSPISGHRSVSWYQQTPGQGLQFLFEYFSETQRNKGNFPGRFSGRQFSNSRSEMNVSTLELGDSALYLCASSLAPFGSGNSGANVLTFGAGSRLTVL.

The rearrangement links TRBV2 to TRBJ2-1, with 9 positions matching TRBD2. The CDR3 runs to 14 residues. In germline, CDR1 is SNHLY, CDR2 FYNNEI. V dropped 10 bases and J dropped 2; count of bases not matched to a gene: 6. Here the CDR3 reads CAIAIAGAYNEQFF. The CDR3 DNA reads as TGTGCCATCGCCATAGCGGGAGCCTACAATGAGCAGTTCTTC.

The rearrangement joins TRBV28 to TRBJ1-2; the D gene is possibly TRBD1 (6 bases). Trimming took off 6 bases at V and 14 bases at J, with 28 bases between the two ends. The CDR3 totals 15 residues. Germline V gene lookup returns CDR1 MDHEN and CDR2 SYDVKM. The CDR3 coding sequence is TGTGCCAGCAGCCCGAATACGGGACACCCAGTTGCTGTTACCTTC. Translating gives CASSPNTGHPVAVTF.